This T cell receptor beta chain was observed in a study of cytotoxic CD8 clonotypes in ibrutinib-treated CLL. Note on this clone: Its antigen is unknown.

This table comes from immunoSEQ multiplex PCR, and its TCRdb copy is limited to in-frame clones, with some not included. The sample includes fewer than 300,000 clones, around 76% of them seen just once. This CDR3 is built from 18 residues. The germline gives CDR1 MNHEY, CDR2 SMNVEV (reference sequence). Unmatched junction bases numbered 12, after V lost 5 bases and J lost 3 bases. General study findings and limits: Treatment saw public clonotypes, which were uncommon, either contract or stay stable. In comparison with age-matched healthy donors, baseline clonality was higher and tracked circulating CD8+ T-cell counts.

The source is a human donor with chronic lymphocytic leukemia. The source was PBMCs, collected at disease progression, from a patient treated with ibrutinib. The chain recombines TRBV27 with TRBJ2-1, with TRBD2 matching over 11 bases. CDR3: CASSPRPLTSGVYNEQFF. DNA of the CDR3: TGTGCCAGCAGTCCCCGACCATTGACTAGCGGGGTCTACAATGAGCAGTTCTTC.